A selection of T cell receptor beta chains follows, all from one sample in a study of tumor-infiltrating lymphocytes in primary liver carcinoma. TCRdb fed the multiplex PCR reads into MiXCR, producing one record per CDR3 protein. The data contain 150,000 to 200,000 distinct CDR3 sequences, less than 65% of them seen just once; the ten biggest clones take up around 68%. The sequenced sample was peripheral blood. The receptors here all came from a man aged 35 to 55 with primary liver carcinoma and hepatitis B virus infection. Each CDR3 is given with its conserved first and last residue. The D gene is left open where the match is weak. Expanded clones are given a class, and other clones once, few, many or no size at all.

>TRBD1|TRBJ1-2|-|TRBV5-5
CASSLGQGNYDYTF
TGTGCCAGTAGCTTGGGACAGGGGAACTATGACTACACCTTC
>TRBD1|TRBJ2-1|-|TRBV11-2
CASSLQGPTGNERFF
TGTGCCAGCAGCTTACAAGGACCGACAGGGAATGAGCGGTTCTTT
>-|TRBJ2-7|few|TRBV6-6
CASSYSRDGPYEQYF
TGTGCCAGCAGTTACTCGCGGGACGGCCCCTACGAGCAGTACTTC
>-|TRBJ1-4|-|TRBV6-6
CASSYLWGGEKLFF
TGTGCCAGCAGTTACCTATGGGGCGGGGAAAAACTGTTTTTT
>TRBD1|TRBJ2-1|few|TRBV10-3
CAIRGQGSTEQFF
TGTGCCATCAGGGGACAGGGGTCTACTGAGCAGTTCTTC
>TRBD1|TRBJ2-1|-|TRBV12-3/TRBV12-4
CASSTGEVHEQFF
TGTGCCAGCAGCACAGGGGAAGTACATGAGCAGTTCTTC
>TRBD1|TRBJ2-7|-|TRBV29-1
CIPSTGTGSLWMLYEQYF
TGCATCCCCTCGACCGGGACAGGGTCCCTGTGGATGCTCTACGAGCAGTACTTC
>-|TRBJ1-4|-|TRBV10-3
CAISESTQKPFF
TGTGCCATCAGTGAGTCGACACAAAAACCGTTTTTT
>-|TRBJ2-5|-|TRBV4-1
CASSQGPVETQYF
TGCGCCAGCAGCCAAGGCCCGGTTGAGACCCAGTACTTC
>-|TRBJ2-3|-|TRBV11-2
CASSLVLFTGVATDTHYF
TGTGCCAGCAGCTTAGTTCTTTTCACAGGAGTCGCTACAGATACGCACTATTTT
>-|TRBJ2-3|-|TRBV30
CAQAPGGRSDTQYF
TGTGCCCAGGCTCCTGGGGGACGGTCAGATACCCAGTATTTT
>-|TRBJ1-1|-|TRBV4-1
CASSQITGGAEAFF
TGCGCCAGCAGCCAAATTACAGGAGGCGCGGAAGCTTTCTTT
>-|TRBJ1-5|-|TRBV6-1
CASSEWMDRKFQPQHF
TGTGCCAGCAGTGAGTGGATGGACCGTAAGTTTCAGCCCCAGCATTTT
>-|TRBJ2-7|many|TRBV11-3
CASSPSDISFYEQYF
TGTGCCAGCAGCCCCTCGGACATTTCCTTCTACGAGCAGTACTTC
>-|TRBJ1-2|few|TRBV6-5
CASSQRGTLYGYTF
TGTGCCAGCAGTCAGCGGGGGACCCTCTATGGCTACACCTTC
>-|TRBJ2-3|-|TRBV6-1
CASSTDGWGWCTDTQYF
TGTGCCAGCAGTACCGATGGTTGGGGTTGGTGCACAGATACGCAGTATTTT
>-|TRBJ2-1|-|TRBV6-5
CASSYKRAVNEQFF
TGTGCCAGCAGTTACAAACGGGCCGTCAATGAGCAGTTCTTC
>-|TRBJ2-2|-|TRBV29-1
CSVEDAVGAPGELFF
TGCAGCGTTGAAGACGCCGTCGGAGCACCCGGGGAGCTGTTTTTT
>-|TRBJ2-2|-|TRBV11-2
CVGSLPVIGSVAGELFF
TGTGTCGGCAGCTTACCGGTGATCGGGAGTGTGGCCGGGGAGCTGTTTTTT
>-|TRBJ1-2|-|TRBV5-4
CASSPGTPQAGYTF
TGTGCCAGCAGCCCTGGGACGCCCCAGGCGGGCTACACCTTC
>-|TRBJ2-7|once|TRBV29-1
CSVGGQYVSYEQYF
TGCAGCGTTGGAGGACAGTATGTTTCCTACGAGCAGTACTTC
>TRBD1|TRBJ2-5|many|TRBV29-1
CSVVGTATGETQYF
TGCAGCGTTGTCGGGACAGCGACTGGAGAGACCCAGTACTTC
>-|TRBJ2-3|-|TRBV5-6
CASSLWNQPQYF
TGTGCCAGCAGCTTGTGGAATCAGCCCCAGTATTTT
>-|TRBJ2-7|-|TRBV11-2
CASSVPGRAIVRYF
TGTGCCAGCAGCGTACCGGGGCGGGCAATTGTGCGGTACTTC
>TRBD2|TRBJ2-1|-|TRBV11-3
CASSLSGTSGRVEQFF
TGTGCCAGCAGCTTATCCGGGACTAGCGGGAGAGTTGAGCAGTTCTTC
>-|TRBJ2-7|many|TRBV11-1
CASSLKRSGPGYEQYF
TGTGCCAGCAGCTTAAAGCGAAGCGGCCCGGGGTACGAGCAGTACTTC
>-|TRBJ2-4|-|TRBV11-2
CASSLEGGGNIHYF
TGTGCCAGCAGCTTAGAGGGCGGTGGAAACATTCACTACTTC
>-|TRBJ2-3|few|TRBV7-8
CASQTGSRTDTQYF
TGTGCCAGCCAGACGGGAAGCAGGACAGATACGCAGTATTTT
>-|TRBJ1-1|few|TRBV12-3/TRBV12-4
CASSLVAGMNTEAFF
TGTGCCAGCAGTTTAGTGGCAGGGATGAACACTGAAGCTTTCTTT
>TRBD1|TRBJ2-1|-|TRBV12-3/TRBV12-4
CVSRPPGQGFNEQFF
TGTGTCAGTAGACCTCCGGGACAGGGATTCAATGAGCAGTTCTTC
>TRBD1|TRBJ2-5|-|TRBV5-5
CASSVPTVTGRETQYF
TGTGCCAGCAGCGTACCAACCGTGACAGGGCGAGAGACCCAGTACTTC
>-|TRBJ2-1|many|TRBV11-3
CASSLRVDNEQFF
TGTGCCAGCAGCTTAAGGGTAGACAATGAGCAGTTCTTC
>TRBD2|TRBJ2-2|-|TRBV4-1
CASSQGREWAGELFF
TGCGCCAGCAGCCAAGGGCGGGAGTGGGCCGGGGAGCTGTTTTTT
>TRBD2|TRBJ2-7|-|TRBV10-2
CANSHGLAGEDEQYF
TGCGCCAACAGCCACGGACTAGCGGGAGAAGACGAGCAATACTTC
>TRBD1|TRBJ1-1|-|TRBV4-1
CASSPGQGADAEAFF
TGCGCCAGCAGCCCGGGACAGGGGGCAGACGCTGAAGCTTTCTTT
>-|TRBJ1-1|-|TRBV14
CASSQWVGHTNTEAFF
TGTGCCAGCAGCCAATGGGTTGGGCATACGAACACTGAAGCTTTCTTT
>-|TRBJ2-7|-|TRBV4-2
CASSYGGSFNEQYF
TGTGCCAGCAGCTATGGGGGGTCTTTCAACGAGCAGTACTTC
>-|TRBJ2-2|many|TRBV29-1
CSVLGPPTGELFF
TGCAGCGTACTGGGACCACCGACCGGGGAGCTGTTTTTT
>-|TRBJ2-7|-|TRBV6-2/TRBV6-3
CASREDLPPYEQYF
TGTGCCAGCAGAGAGGACCTTCCACCCTACGAGCAGTACTTC
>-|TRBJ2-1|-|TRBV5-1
CASSLEPGVNYNDQFF
TGCGCCAGCAGCTTGGAGCCGGGAGTTAACTACAATGATCAGTTCTTC
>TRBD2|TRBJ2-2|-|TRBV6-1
CASSEAGLAANTGELFF
TGTGCCAGCAGTGAAGCTGGACTAGCGGCGAACACCGGGGAGCTGTTTTTT
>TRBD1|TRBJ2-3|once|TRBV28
CASSSGQGRHTQYF
TGTGCCAGCAGTTCCGGACAGGGGCGCCATACGCAGTATTTT
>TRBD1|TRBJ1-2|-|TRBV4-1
CASSRPGTDYGYTF
TGCGCCAGCAGCCGTCCCGGGACAGACTATGGCTACACCTTC
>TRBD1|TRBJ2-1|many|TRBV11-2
CASSLTGNNEQFF
TGTGCCAGCAGCTTGACAGGGAACAATGAGCAGTTCTTC
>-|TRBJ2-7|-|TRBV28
CASSTERTVDRDTEYEQYF
TGTGCCAGCAGTACCGAGCGGACGGTGGACCGGGACACCGAATACGAGCAGTACTTC
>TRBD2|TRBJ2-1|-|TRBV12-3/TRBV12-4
CASSRTSGSGNEQFF
TGTGCCAGCAGTCGGACTAGCGGGAGTGGTAATGAGCAGTTCTTC